One sample yielded the 27 T cell receptor beta chains listed below, sequenced in a study of blood T cell repertoires in COVID-19. Sequencing was performed with immunoSEQ multiplex PCR; in TCRdb, only in-frame clones are kept and a portion is missing. The sample yields some 350,000 clones, about 88% seen once. Material: peripheral blood. All receptors come from a woman in her 70s with COVID-19, enrolled during active disease.

The rearrangement joins TRBV2 to TRBJ1-2, with 8 bases aligning to TRBD1. The CDR3 runs to 14 residues. Germline V gene data show CDR1 as SNHLY and CDR2 as FYNNEI. Germline trimming cut 6 bases from V and 3 bases from J; bases unmatched to any gene: 6. The CDR3 DNA is TGTGCCAGCAGAATCTTGACAGGGGACTATGGCTACACCTTC. Translating it yields CASRILTGDYGYTF. The full variable domain, with the rest looked up from reference TRBV2 and TRBJ1-2, is EPEVTQTPSHQVTQMGQEVILRCVPISNHLYFYWYRQILGQKVEFLVSFYNNEISEKSEIFDDQFSVERPDGSNFTLKIRSTKLEDSAMYFCASRILTGDYGYTFGSGTRLTVV.

The chain carries TRBV4-1 and TRBJ1-2; tentatively, D is TRBD1 (6 bases). This CDR3 comprises 18 residues. Looked up from germline, CDR1 is MGHRA and CDR2 is YSYEKL. Between the trimmed V and J ends, which lost 1 base and 4 bases, there was a span of 22 bases. CDR3 residues: CASSQGSLGGQGFYGYTF. The CDR3 DNA follows: TGCGCCAGCAGCCAAGGCTCCCTCGGGGGGCAGGGCTTCTATGGCTACACCTTC.

The gene calls are TRBV5-1 and TRBJ1-1; the D is unclear. The germline V gene encodes CDR1 SGHRS and CDR2 YFSETQ. Trimming pared 3 bases from V and 0 bases from J, leaving 9 bases between. The CDR3 is 14 residues long. This chain's CDR3 is CASSSSSMNTEAFF. The CDR3 DNA follows: TGCGCCAGCAGCTCTTCAAGCATGAACACTGAAGCTTTCTTT.

The chain links TRBV5-1 to TRBJ2-7; 7 nucleotides line up with TRBD1. In germline, CDR1 is SGHRS, CDR2 YFSETQ. J lost 1 base, V lost 2 bases, and 6 bases had no gene match. The CDR3 has 15 residues. CDR3 in amino acids: CASSLLGTESYEQYF. The CDR3 DNA sequence: TGCGCCAGCAGCTTACTCGGGACAGAGTCCTACGAGCAGTACTTC.

The chain links TRBV9 to TRBJ2-3; D is possibly TRBD1 (6 bases). V lost 3 bases to trimming and J lost 2 bases, with 10 bases between them. This CDR3 has 14 amino acids. From germline, CDR1 is SGDLS and CDR2 YYNGEE. CDR3 protein: CASSAGTPTDTQYF. The CDR3 bases are TGTGCCAGCAGCGCCGGGACACCCACAGATACGCAGTATTTT.

The genes are TRBV5-8 and TRBJ2-2; 7 nucleotides line up with TRBD2. V dropped 4 bases and J dropped 4; count of bases not matched to a gene: 13. Germline CDR1 is SGHTS and CDR2 is YDEGEE. The CDR3 has 17 residues. The CDR3 DNA follows: TGTGCCAGCAGCGGCGGCGCTAGCGGATTTCTCACCGGGGAGCTGTTTTTT. This sequence encodes CASSGGASGFLTGELFF.

V gene TRBV5-1 combines with J gene TRBJ1-3, with D possibly being TRBD1 (5 bases). Germline V gene data show CDR1 as SGHRS and CDR2 as YFSETQ. V lost 4 bases, J lost 4 bases, and 15 bases lay in between. The CDR3 has 15 residues. The CDR3 loop reads CASSPGTQGGNTIYF. The CDR3 DNA follows: TGCGCCAGCAGCCCCGGGACTCAAGGCGGAAACACCATATATTTT.

The chain is built from TRBV2 and TRBJ1-4; D uncertain. Germline assignment: CDR1 SNHLY and CDR2 FYNNEI. The CDR3 is made up of 15 amino acids. Trimming left V 2 bases short and J 7 bases short, with 14 bases between. The CDR3 sequence: CASSEYLISGEKLFF. The DNA of the CDR3 is TGTGCCAGCAGTGAATATTTGATTTCCGGTGAAAAACTGTTTTTT.

This clone appeared a single time. This chain connects TRBV28 to TRBJ2-7; 8 bases agree with TRBD1. The CDR3 loop spans 15 amino acids. Germline CDR1 and CDR2: MDHEN and SYDVKM. The J segment lost 4 bases and the V segment lost 3 bases, leaving 8 bases of the junction unmatched. The chain's CDR3 is CASSFGQGAWYEQYF. In nucleotides, the CDR3 is TGTGCCAGCAGTTTTGGTCAGGGGGCATGGTACGAGCAGTACTTC. The entire variable domain, with the rest obtained from reference TRBV28 and TRBJ2-7, is as follows: DVKVTQSSRYLVKRTGEKVFLECVQDMDHENMFWYRQDPGLGLRLIYFSYDVKMKEKGDIPEGYSVSREKKERFSLILESASTNQTSMYLCASSFGQGAWYEQYFGPGTRLTVT.

The chain carries TRBV27 and TRBJ1-1, with D possibly being TRBD1 (6 bases). V lost 3 bases to trimming and J lost 1 base, with 15 bases between them. CDR1 MNHEY and CDR2 SMNVEV come from the germline V gene (reference sequence). The CDR3 sequence is 16 residues long. CDR3 coding DNA: TGTGCCAGCAGTTTGGAGAGTTTCAGGGGGAACACTGAAGCTTTCTTT. Protein: CASSLESFRGNTEAFF.

The V and J genes are TRBV2 and TRBJ2-7; 9 nucleotides match TRBD1. V lost 6 bases and J lost 7; bases outside the gene matches: 10. The CDR3 has 14 residues. In germline, CDR1 is SNHLY, CDR2 FYNNEI. The DNA of the CDR3 is TGTGCCAGCAGCGTGGACAGGGGTAAGGTTGAGCAGTACTTC. Translating gives CASSVDRGKVEQYF. Drawing the rest from reference TRBV2 and TRBJ2-7, the complete variable domain is EPEVTQTPSHQVTQMGQEVILRCVPISNHLYFYWYRQILGQKVEFLVSFYNNEISEKSEIFDDQFSVERPDGSNFTLKIRSTKLEDSAMYFCASSVDRGKVEQYFGPGTRLTVT.

The chain couples TRBV5-4 to TRBJ1-2, with 9 nucleotides matching TRBD1. Per the germline V gene, CDR1 is SGHNT and CDR2 is YYREEE (reference sequence). This CDR3 region has 15 residues. V lost 4 bases, J lost 7 bases, and 11 bases stayed unmatched. DNA of the CDR3: TGTGCCAGCAGCCCCCAAGGGACAGGGATCGTTGGCTACACCTTC. Protein product: CASSPQGTGIVGYTF.

The rearrangement links TRBV3-1 (or the pseudogene TRBV3-2) to TRBJ2-7; D perhaps matches TRBD2 (6 bases). This CDR3 spans 14 amino acids. Trimming took 4 bases from V and 0 from J, leaving 10 bases between them. Germline V gene data show CDR1 as LGHDT and CDR2 as YNNKEL (reference sequence). The CDR3 spells CASSRQGGSYEQYF. CDR3 DNA sequence: TGTGCCAGCAGCCGTCAGGGAGGCTCCTACGAGCAGTACTTC.

The V gene is TRBV6-6, the J gene TRBJ1-5; 10 bases are a match to TRBD1. J was trimmed by 2 bases and V by 2 bases; bases with no gene match: 0. This CDR3 is 15 amino acids long. Germline assignment: CDR1 MNHNY and CDR2 SVGAGI (reference sequence). The CDR3 bases are TGTGCCAGCAGTTACGGACAGGGGGGCAATCAGCCCCAGCATTTT. Translation gives CASSYGQGGNQPQHF.

The chain combines TRBV4-2 with TRBJ1-2, with D possibly TRBD1 on 5 matching bases. In germline, CDR1 is LGHNA, CDR2 YNFKEQ. The CDR3 length is 16 residues. V was clipped by 11 bases and J by 4 bases, with 26 bases between them. The CDR3 region has the DNA TGTGCCGCGGGGGGGGACCTTCGTAACCAGGTCTATGGCTACACCTTC. Translation: CAAGGDLRNQVYGYTF.

This clone was seen only once. V and J are TRBV4-1 and TRBJ1-2, with D uncertain. Between the trimmed V and J ends, which lost 4 bases and 0 bases, there was a span of 6 bases. Germline V gene lookup returns CDR1 MGHRA and CDR2 YSYEKL. CDR3 length: 13 residues. The CDR3 DNA reads TGCGCCAGCAGCCTTTCAGCTAACTATGGCTACACCTTC. Its translation: CASSLSANYGYTF.

The J gene is TRBJ1-2, the V gene TRBV5-1; the D is unclear. Per germline, CDR1 SGHRS and CDR2 YFSETQ. With 4 bases removed from V and 8 bases from J, the gap between germline ends came to 15 bases. The CDR3 loop spans 13 amino acids. The CDR3: CASSVARSAGYTF. The DNA for the CDR3 is TGCGCCAGCAGCGTTGCCCGCAGCGCCGGCTACACCTTC.

V and J are TRBV5-1 and TRBJ2-2, with TRBD2 identical over 8 bases. Germline V CDR1 and CDR2: SGHRS, YFSETQ. The CDR3 loop spans 16 amino acids. J gave up 0 bases and V 4 bases, and 5 bases lay outside the gene matches. CDR3 region: CASSEVAGSNTGELFF. CDR3 DNA sequence: TGCGCCAGCAGCGAAGTAGCGGGGTCGAACACCGGGGAGCTGTTTTTT.

The rearrangement joins TRBV5-1 to TRBJ1-6; TRBD1 is a possible D gene (6 bases). The CDR3 consists of 14 residues. V lost 3 bases, J lost 8 bases, and 12 bases lay in between. Per the germline V gene, CDR1 is SGHRS and CDR2 is YFSETQ. The CDR3 spells CASSWDTAYSPLHF. The DNA of the CDR3 is TGCGCCAGCAGCTGGGACACTGCCTATTCACCCCTCCACTTT.

CDR3 coding DNA: TGTGCCAGCAGTTTATCAGGCATCGGGGGCAATCAGCCCCAGCATTTT. This sequence encodes CASSLSGIGGNQPQHF. V gene TRBV28 combines with J gene TRBJ1-5; unclear D gene. V gave up 1 base and J gave up 2 bases, with 12 bases separating them. Looked up from germline, CDR1 is MDHEN and CDR2 is SYDVKM. The CDR3 is 16 amino acids.

The DNA of the CDR3 is TGTGCCAGCAGCGGGGGGGACGGCAACACTGAAGCTTTCTTT. Residues: CASSGGDGNTEAFF. The V and J genes are TRBV9 and TRBJ1-1; TRBD1 is a possible D gene (5 bases). The germline CDR1 and CDR2 sequences are SGDLS and YYNGEE. The CDR3 runs 14 residues. The ends were cut back, 3 bases at V and 2 bases at J, with 11 bases in the middle.

This clone was detected a few times. The V gene is TRBV10-3, the J gene TRBJ1-1; D perhaps matches TRBD1 (6 bases). Between the trimmed V and J ends, which lost 5 bases and 3 bases, there was a span of 22 bases. The V gene's germline CDR1 is ENHRY and CDR2 SYGVKD. The CDR3 runs to 17 residues. The CDR3 coding sequence is TGTGCCATCAGTCCCACTGGGGGGGCGAACCCGGACACTGAAGCTTTCTTT. Its translation is CAISPTGGANPDTEAFF.

The chain recombines TRBV2 with TRBJ2-5, with 8 bases fitting TRBD2. Germline V gene sequence: CDR1 SNHLY, CDR2 FYNNEI. V shed 6 bases, J shed 5 bases, and the junction held 11 bases outside the gene matches. The CDR3 has 15 residues. CDR3 residues: CASREQAGVSETQYF. The CDR3 region has the DNA TGTGCCAGCAGGGAACAAGCGGGGGTTAGTGAGACCCAGTACTTC.

This clone has more than one count but fewer than ten. The CDR3 coding sequence is TGCGCCAGCAGCTTGACAGGGCCTAATGAAAAACTGTTTTTT. Translating gives CASSLTGPNEKLFF. This chain connects TRBV5-1 to TRBJ1-4; D may be TRBD1 (6 bases). Trimming left V 1 base short and J 3 bases short, with 7 bases between. In germline, CDR1 is SGHRS, CDR2 YFSETQ. The CDR3 is made up of 14 amino acids.

Only a few counts were recorded for this clone. Other nucleotide sequences in the sample specify the same CDR3. The gene calls are TRBV7-2 and TRBJ1-2; 9 nucleotides agree with TRBD1. CDR1 is SGHTA and CDR2 is FQGNSA in the germline V gene. J lost 3 bases, V lost 4 bases, and 3 bases had no gene match. The CDR3 has 14 amino acids. CDR3 residues: CASSSRTGDYGYTF. The CDR3 DNA follows: TGTGCCAGCAGCTCCCGGACAGGGGACTATGGCTACACCTTC. Drawing the rest from reference TRBV7-2 and TRBJ1-2, the complete variable domain is GAGVSQSPSNKVTEKGKDVELRCDPISGHTALYWYRQSLGQGLEFLIYFQGNSAPDKSGLPSDRFSAERTGGSVSTLTIQRTQQEDSAVYLCASSSRTGDYGYTFGSGTRLTVV.

The genes are TRBV11-2 and TRBJ1-5; 9 bases match TRBD1. The CDR3 totals 14 residues. CDR1 SGHAT and CDR2 FQNNGV come from the germline V gene. J gave up 4 bases and V 6 bases, and 4 bases lay outside the gene matches. CDR3 loop: CASSTGTGNQPQHF. CDR3 DNA sequence: TGTGCCAGCAGTACAGGGACAGGGAATCAGCCCCAGCATTTT.

The gene calls are TRBV27 and TRBJ2-1; tentatively, D is TRBD2 (5 bases). The CDR3 loop spans 12 amino acids. Germline V gene data show CDR1 as MNHEY and CDR2 as SMNVEV (reference sequence). With 5 bases removed from V and 7 bases from J, the gap between germline ends came to 9 bases. CDR3 sequence (DNA): TGTGCCAGCAGTACGGGGTATAATGAGCAGTTCTTC. This gives the protein CASSTGYNEQFF.